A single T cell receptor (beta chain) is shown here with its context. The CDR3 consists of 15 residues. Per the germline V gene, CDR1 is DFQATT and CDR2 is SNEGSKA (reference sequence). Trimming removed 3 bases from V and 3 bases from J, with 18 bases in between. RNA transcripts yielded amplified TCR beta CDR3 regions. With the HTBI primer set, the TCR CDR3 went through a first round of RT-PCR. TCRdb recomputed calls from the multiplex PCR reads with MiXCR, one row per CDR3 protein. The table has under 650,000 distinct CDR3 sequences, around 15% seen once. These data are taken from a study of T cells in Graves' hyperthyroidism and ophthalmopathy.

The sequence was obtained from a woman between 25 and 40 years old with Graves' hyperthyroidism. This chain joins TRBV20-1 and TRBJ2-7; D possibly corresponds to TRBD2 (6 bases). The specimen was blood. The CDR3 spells CSARTRHEQFYEQYF. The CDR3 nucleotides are TGCAGTGCTAGGACTAGGCATGAGCAGTTCTACGAGCAGTACTTC.